This T cell receptor (beta chain) is from a study of CD8 T cells in ankylosing spondylitis. Between the trimmed V and J ends, which lost 2 bases and 2 bases, there was a span of 11 bases. Germline loops: CDR1 SGHRS, CDR2 YFSETQ. The CDR3 runs to 14 residues. This clonotype was seen many times. TCR beta libraries were made by quantitative 5'-RACE with molecular barcodes. TCRdb redid the calling of the 5' RACE reads with MiXCR, one entry per CDR3 protein. The sample holds 130,000 or so distinct CDR3 sequences; about 6.4% are singletons and the top ten take 12%. J is TRBJ2-7 and V is TRBV5-1; unclear D gene. The sample taken for sequencing was blood, either unsorted or a sorted T cell fraction (not recorded which). The source of this sequence is a male donor with ankylosing spondylitis or in good health (not recorded which). CDR3 sequence: CASSLSHSTYEQYF. Written as DNA, the CDR3 is TGCGCCAGCAGCTTAAGTCACAGCACCTACGAGCAGTACTTC.